A single sample is the source of the 23 T cell receptor beta chains below, sequenced in a study of blood T cell repertoires in COVID-19. TCRdb's copy holds only in-frame clones and misses some; the assay was immunoSEQ multiplex PCR. The sample holds about 360,000 clones, approximately 82% seen once. The sequencing input was peripheral blood. The receptors were sampled from a man aged 25-40 years with active or convalescent COVID-19.

The chain links TRBV29-1 to TRBJ1-1, with TRBD1 matching over 8 bases. The CDR3 contains 10 residues. Germline V CDR1 and CDR2: SQVTM, ANQGSEA. Losses at the gene ends were 4 bases for V and 10 bases for J; bases not matched to a gene: 2. The CDR3 loop reads CSVGTGRAFF. CDR3 DNA: TGCAGCGTTGGGACAGGGAGAGCTTTCTTT.

The V and J genes are TRBV5-1 and TRBJ1-4; D is uncertain. Trimming took off 4 bases at V and 5 bases at J, with 18 bases between the two ends. The CDR3 spans 16 residues. Per germline, CDR1 SGHRS and CDR2 YFSETQ. The CDR3 protein is CASSPRPSFQNEKLFF. The CDR3 region has the DNA TGCGCCAGCAGCCCCCGGCCTAGCTTCCAGAATGAAAAACTGTTTTTT.

The chain recombines TRBV4-3 with TRBJ2-2; a possible D gene is TRBD2 (7 bases). Looked up from germline, CDR1 is LGHNA and CDR2 is YSLEER. The CDR3 totals 16 residues. The germline V and J ends were trimmed by 4 bases and 6 bases, with 18 bases remaining between them. The DNA of the CDR3 is TGCGCCAGCAGCCTAGGGACTCGCGGGGGCCCCGGGGAGCTGTTTTTT. Its translation is CASSLGTRGGPGELFF.

The chain uses TRBV7-8 and TRBJ2-3; the match to TRBD1 covers 9 bases. The CDR3 contains 15 residues. The germline V gene has CDR1 SGHVS and CDR2 FQNEAQ. The V and J ends lost 4 bases and 0 bases, in that order; junction bases with no gene match: 2. CDR3 amino acids: CASSSQGASTDTQYF. The CDR3 DNA sequence: TGTGCCAGCAGCTCACAGGGGGCTAGCACAGATACGCAGTATTTT.

The rearrangement links TRBV12-5 to TRBJ2-1; TRBD1 might be the D (7 bases). V lost 6 bases to trimming and J lost 3 bases, with 15 bases between them. Germline-derived CDR1 and CDR2 are LGHNT and FRNRAP. This CDR3 has 15 amino acids. Here the CDR3 DNA reads TGTGCTAGTGGAGGAGGGACAGCCGACTACAATGAGCAGTTCTTC. It codes for CASGGGTADYNEQFF.

V is TRBV27 and J is TRBJ1-2, with D unresolved. The V and J ends lost 5 bases and 5 bases respectively, with 15 bases between them. This CDR3 comprises 14 residues. Germline CDR1 and CDR2: MNHEY and SMNVEV (reference sequence). The CDR3 region is CASSQLPGWYGYTF. Here the CDR3 DNA reads TGTGCCAGCAGTCAACTCCCGGGTTGGTATGGCTACACCTTC.

The chain couples TRBV4-3 to TRBJ2-7; perhaps TRBD2 as D (5 bases). This CDR3 is built from 15 residues. From germline, CDR1 is LGHNA and CDR2 YSLEER. Trimming shortened V by 0 bases and J by 3 bases, and 12 bases separated the two germline ends. CDR3 bases: TGCGCCAGCAGCCAAGACCAGAGGGCAGGCTACGAGCAGTACTTC. Translation: CASSQDQRAGYEQYF.

The genes are TRBV6-1 and TRBJ2-1; 7 bases map to TRBD2. This CDR3 has 16 amino acids. The ends lost 2 bases at V and 1 base at J; junction bases unmatched: 5. Germline values: CDR1 MNHNS, CDR2 SASEGT. The CDR3 region is CASSETPGLSYNEQFF. The DNA of the CDR3 is TGTGCCAGCAGTGAAACCCCGGGACTATCCTACAATGAGCAGTTCTTC.

V and J are TRBV7-2 and TRBJ1-1, with TRBD1 as a possible D gene (5 bases). From germline, CDR1 is SGHTA and CDR2 FQGNSA. V was pared by 5 bases and J by 1 base, with 17 bases between. This CDR3 is 16 amino acids long. The CDR3 reads CASSPRGSRTNTEAFF. The CDR3 DNA follows: TGTGCCAGCAGCCCGCGGGGCAGCCGAACGAACACTGAAGCTTTCTTT.

The rearrangement uses TRBV7-9 and TRBJ2-7; D remains unclear. This CDR3 region has 13 residues. V was cut by 1 base and J by 3 bases, with 7 bases left in between. The germline V gene has CDR1 SEHNR and CDR2 FQNEAQ (reference sequence). The CDR3 region has the DNA TGTGCCAGCAGCTTAGGGCAGGACTACGAGCAGTACTTC. Its translation: CASSLGQDYEQYF.

The chain carries TRBV6-5 and TRBJ1-1; 7 bases line up with TRBD1. Germline trimming cut 2 bases from V and 2 bases from J; bases unmatched to any gene: 2. The CDR3 has 14 residues. The germline gives CDR1 MNHEY, CDR2 SVGAGI. The CDR3 here is CASSYGTANTEAFF. For the CDR3, the DNA is TGTGCCAGCAGTTACGGGACAGCTAACACTGAAGCTTTCTTT.

The chain is built from TRBV7-9 and TRBJ1-6; no clear D. V was clipped by 3 bases and J by 10 bases, with 10 bases between them. The CDR3 loop spans 13 amino acids. Germline values: CDR1 SEHNR, CDR2 FQNEAQ (reference sequence). CDR3 residues: CASSFEASSPLHF. In DNA, the CDR3 is TGTGCCAGCAGCTTCGAGGCGTCCTCACCCCTCCACTTT.

The CDR3, as DNA: TGTGCCTGGAGTGTACAGTCTGCAGAGAGCTCTGGAAACACCATATATTTT. Translation: CAWSVQSAESSGNTIYF. V is TRBV30 and J is TRBJ1-3, with D unresolved. CDR3 length: 17 amino acids. Germline-derived CDR1 and CDR2 are GTSNPN and SVGIG (reference sequence). V shed 0 bases and J shed 0 bases, with 15 bases lying between them.

The V gene is TRBV29-1, the J gene TRBJ1-1; the match to TRBD1 covers 8 bases. The CDR3 spans 15 residues. Trimming took 6 bases from V and 0 from J; bases not matched to a gene: 9. CDR1 SQVTM and CDR2 ANQGSEA come from the germline V gene. As DNA, the CDR3 is TGCAGCGTGGGGCAGGGGGCGGCCCTGAACACTGAAGCTTTCTTT. It specifies CSVGQGAALNTEAFF.

V and J are TRBV12-3 or TRBV12-4 and TRBJ1-2, with D possibly matching TRBD1 (5 bases). Trimming removed 7 bases from V and 1 base from J, with 7 bases in between. CDR3 length: 12 residues. The CDR3 sequence: CASTGGNYGYTF. CDR3 bases: TGTGCCAGCACGGGGGGTAACTATGGCTACACCTTC.

The chain is built from TRBV18 and TRBJ1-1, with D hard to call. CDR1 and CDR2 from the germline V gene are KGHSH and LQKENI. The CDR3 spans 14 residues. The germline V and J ends were trimmed by 0 bases and 2 bases, with 7 bases remaining between them. The CDR3 DNA sequence: TGTGCCAGCTCACCACCCAGAACCAACACTGAAGCTTTCTTT. This translates into CASSPPRTNTEAFF.

The rearrangement links TRBV5-1 to TRBJ1-1; no clear D gene. The CDR3 spans 13 residues. Germline V gives CDR1 SGHRS, CDR2 YFSETQ. V was shortened by 0 bases and J by 3 bases, with 6 bases between the two germline ends. The CDR3: CASSLARDTEAFF. CDR3 in DNA: TGCGCCAGCAGCTTGGCACGAGACACTGAAGCTTTCTTT. The complete variable domain, with remaining parts taken from reference TRBV5-1 and TRBJ1-1, reads KAGVTQTPRYLIKTRGQQVTLSCSPISGHRSVSWYQQTPGQGLQFLFEYFSETQRNKGNFPGRFSGRQFSNSRSEMNVSTLELGDSALYLCASSLARDTEAFFGQGTRLTVV.

The chain joins TRBV19 to TRBJ1-1; D not resolved. Trimming took 6 bases from V and 5 from J, leaving 13 bases between them. This CDR3 spans 13 amino acids. Germline loops: CDR1 LNHDA, CDR2 SQIVND (reference sequence). The chain's CDR3 is CASSPRGWTEAFF. The CDR3 nucleotides read TGTGCCAGTAGCCCTAGAGGGTGGACTGAAGCTTTCTTT.

CDR3 in amino acids: CASNEIHLAGNTEAFF. The CDR3 region has the DNA TGTGCCAGCAACGAAATCCACTTGGCGGGGAACACTGAAGCTTTCTTT. The genes are TRBV7-2 and TRBJ1-1; no clear D gene. This CDR3 region has 16 residues. With 7 bases removed from V and 1 base from J, the gap between germline ends came to 19 bases. Germline V gene data show CDR1 as SGHTA and CDR2 as FQGNSA.

J is TRBJ1-1 and V is TRBV4-3; TRBD1 agrees at 8 bases. After removal of 2 bases from V and 1 base from J, the junction contained 6 bases not matched to a gene. Germline values: CDR1 LGHNA, CDR2 YSLEER. This CDR3 is built from 16 residues. The CDR3 reads CASSQPPGQGNTEAFF. CDR3 DNA sequence: TGCGCCAGCAGCCAACCGCCTGGACAGGGGAACACTGAAGCTTTCTTT.

The chain couples TRBV19 to TRBJ2-1; TRBD2 matches at 8 bases. The CDR3 has 18 amino acids. Per germline, CDR1 LNHDA and CDR2 SQIVND (reference sequence). The trim removed 7 bases at V and 7 bases at J, leaving 21 bases unmatched. CDR3: CASTPHRSTSVWRNEQFF. CDR3 in DNA: TGTGCCAGTACGCCGCATAGATCGACTAGCGTCTGGAGAAATGAGCAGTTCTTC.

This clone was observed a handful of times. The J gene is TRBJ1-2, the V gene TRBV28; a weak D match, TRBD1 (5 bases). V was trimmed by 5 bases and J by 4 bases, leaving 11 bases between them. The CDR3 is 13 residues long. From germline, CDR1 is MDHEN and CDR2 SYDVKM. CDR3 nucleotides: TGTGCCAGCAGTCCAGGCAGGGTCTATGGCTACACCTTC. It codes for CASSPGRVYGYTF.

The chain joins TRBV3-1 (or the pseudogene TRBV3-2) to TRBJ2-7; maybe TRBD2 (6 bases). Germline V gives CDR1 LGHDT, CDR2 YNNKEL (reference sequence). V dropped 4 bases and J dropped 0 bases, with 10 bases sitting between them. The CDR3 sequence is 14 residues long. CDR3 amino acids: CASSPAGFSYEQYF. CDR3 bases: TGTGCCAGCAGCCCGGCGGGGTTCTCCTACGAGCAGTACTTC.